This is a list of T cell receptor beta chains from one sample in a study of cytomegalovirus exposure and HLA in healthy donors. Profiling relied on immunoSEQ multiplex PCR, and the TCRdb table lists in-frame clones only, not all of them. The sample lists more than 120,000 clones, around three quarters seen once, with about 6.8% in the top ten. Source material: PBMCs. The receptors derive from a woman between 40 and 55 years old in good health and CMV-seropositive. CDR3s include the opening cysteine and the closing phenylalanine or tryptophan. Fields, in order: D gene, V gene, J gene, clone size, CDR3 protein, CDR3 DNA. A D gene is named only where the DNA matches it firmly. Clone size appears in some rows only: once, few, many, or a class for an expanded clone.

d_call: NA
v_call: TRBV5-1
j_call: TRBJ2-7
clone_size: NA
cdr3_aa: CASSPRNRQDPPLEQYF
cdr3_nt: TGCGCCAGCAGCCCCAGAAATAGACAGGACCCACCTCTCGAGCAGTACTTC

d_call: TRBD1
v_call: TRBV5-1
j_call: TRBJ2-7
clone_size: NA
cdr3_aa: CASSFRNPGQGAFEQYF
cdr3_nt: TGCGCCAGCAGCTTCCGGAATCCGGGACAGGGGGCTTTCGAGCAGTACTTC

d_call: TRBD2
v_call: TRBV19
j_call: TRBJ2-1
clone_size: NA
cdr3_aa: CASSISGKNEQFF
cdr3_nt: TGTGCCAGTAGTATTAGCGGGAAAAATGAGCAGTTCTTC

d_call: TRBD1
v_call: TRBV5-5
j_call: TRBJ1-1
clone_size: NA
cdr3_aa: CASSLIQGVAVTEAFF
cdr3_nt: TGTGCCAGCAGCTTAATACAGGGGGTCGCAGTTACTGAAGCTTTCTTT

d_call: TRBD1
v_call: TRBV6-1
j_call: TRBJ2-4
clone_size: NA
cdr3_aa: CASSQGGGNIQYF
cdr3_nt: TGTGCCAGCAGCCAAGGGGGCGGGAACATTCAGTACTTC

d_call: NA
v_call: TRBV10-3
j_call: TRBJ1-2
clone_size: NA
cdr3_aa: CAISENLLTPKGYTF
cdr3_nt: TGTGCCATCAGTGAGAACTTGCTGACACCTAAAGGCTACACCTTC

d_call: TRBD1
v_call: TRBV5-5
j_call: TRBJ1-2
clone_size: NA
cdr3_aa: CASSRTTGGVLIGYTF
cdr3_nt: TGTGCCAGCAGCCGAACAACAGGGGGCGTGTTAATTGGCTACACCTTC

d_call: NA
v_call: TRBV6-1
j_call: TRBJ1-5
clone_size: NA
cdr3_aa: CASSLNYMVGPQHF
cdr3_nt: TGTGCCAGCAGTCTGAACTATATGGTGGGGCCCCAGCATTTT

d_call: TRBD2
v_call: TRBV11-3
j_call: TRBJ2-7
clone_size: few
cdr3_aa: CASSLESGSHPYEQYF
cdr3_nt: TGTGCCAGCAGCTTAGAGAGCGGGAGCCACCCCTACGAGCAGTACTTC

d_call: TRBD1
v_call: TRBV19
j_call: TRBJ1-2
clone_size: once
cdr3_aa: CASSITTGGGYTF
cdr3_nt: TGTGCCAGTAGTATAACGACAGGGGGAGGCTACACCTTC

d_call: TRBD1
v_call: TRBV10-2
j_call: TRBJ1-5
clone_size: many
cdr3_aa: CASAGGFSQPQHF
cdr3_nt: TGCGCCAGCGCAGGGGGCTTCAGTCAGCCCCAGCATTTT

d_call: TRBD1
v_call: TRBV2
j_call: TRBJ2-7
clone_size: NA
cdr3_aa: CASRTGTGTYEQYF
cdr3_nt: TGTGCCAGCAGAACCGGGACAGGGACCTACGAGCAGTACTTC

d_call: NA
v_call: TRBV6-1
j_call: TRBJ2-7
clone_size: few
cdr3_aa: CASSERGQSYEQYF
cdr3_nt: TGTGCCAGCAGTGAACGGGGACAATCCTACGAGCAGTACTTC

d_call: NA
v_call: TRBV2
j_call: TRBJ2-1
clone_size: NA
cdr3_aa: CASSQQEIKYNEQFF
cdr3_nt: TGTGCCAGCAGTCAACAAGAAATAAAATACAATGAGCAGTTCTTC

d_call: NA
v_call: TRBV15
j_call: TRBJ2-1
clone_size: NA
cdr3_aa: CATSRAGLNNEQFF
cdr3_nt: TGTGCCACCAGCAGAGCCGGACTGAACAATGAGCAGTTCTTC

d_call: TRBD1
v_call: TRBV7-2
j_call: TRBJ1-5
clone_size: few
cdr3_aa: CASSLALGQGSNQPQHF
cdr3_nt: TGTGCCAGCAGCTTAGCATTAGGACAGGGGAGCAATCAGCCCCAGCATTTT

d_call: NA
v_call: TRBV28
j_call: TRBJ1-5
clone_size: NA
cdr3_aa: CASRRISLGNQPQHF
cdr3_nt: TGTGCCTCCCGGCGGATAAGCTTGGGCAATCAGCCCCAGCATTTT

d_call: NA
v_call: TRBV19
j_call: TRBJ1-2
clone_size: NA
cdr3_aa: CASSIRSLANYGYTF
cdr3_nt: TGTGCCAGTAGTATTCGTAGCTTAGCTAACTATGGCTACACCTTC

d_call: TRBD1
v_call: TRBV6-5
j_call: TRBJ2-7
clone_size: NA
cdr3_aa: CASSSSGTGTHEQYF
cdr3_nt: TGTGCCAGCAGTTCCTCCGGGACAGGGACACACGAGCAGTACTTC

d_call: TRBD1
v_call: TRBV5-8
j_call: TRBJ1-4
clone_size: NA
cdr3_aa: CASSGRDSLNEKLFF
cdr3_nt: TGTGCCAGCAGCGGCAGGGACAGCCTTAATGAAAAACTGTTTTTT

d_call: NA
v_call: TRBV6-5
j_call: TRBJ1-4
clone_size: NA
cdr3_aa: CASSYRLAGREKLFF
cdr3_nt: TGTGCCAGCAGTTACCGACTGGCGGGTCGTGAAAAACTGTTTTTT

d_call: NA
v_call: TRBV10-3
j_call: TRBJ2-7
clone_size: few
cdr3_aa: CAISDSQSSYEQYF
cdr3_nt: TGTGCCATCTCAGACTCACAAAGCTCCTACGAGCAGTACTTC

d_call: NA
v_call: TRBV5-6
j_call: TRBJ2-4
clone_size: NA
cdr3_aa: CASSLDLGGANIQYF
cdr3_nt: TGTGCCAGCAGCTTGGACCTAGGAGGAGCAAACATTCAGTACTTC

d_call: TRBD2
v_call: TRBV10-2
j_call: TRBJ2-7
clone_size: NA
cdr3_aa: CASSEIPAGGSYEQYF
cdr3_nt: TGCGCCAGCAGTGAGATACCAGCGGGAGGTTCCTACGAGCAGTACTTC

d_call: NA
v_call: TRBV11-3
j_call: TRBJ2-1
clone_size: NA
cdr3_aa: CASSSRLPAYNEQFF
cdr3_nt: TGTGCCAGCAGCTCCAGACTACCGGCCTACAATGAGCAGTTCTTC

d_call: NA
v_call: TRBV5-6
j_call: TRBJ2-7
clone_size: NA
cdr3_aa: CASSSSDEQYF
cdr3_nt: TGTGCCAGCAGCTCTAGCGACGAGCAGTACTTC

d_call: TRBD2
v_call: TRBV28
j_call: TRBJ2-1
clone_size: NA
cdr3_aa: CASSLTPASGSDEQFF
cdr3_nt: TGTGCCAGCAGCCTAACGCCGGCTAGCGGGAGTGATGAGCAGTTCTTC

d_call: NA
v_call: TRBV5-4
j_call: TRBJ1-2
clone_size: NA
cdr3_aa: CASREGGGAGYGYTF
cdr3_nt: TGTGCCAGCAGAGAGGGTGGGGGGGCAGGGTATGGCTACACCTTC

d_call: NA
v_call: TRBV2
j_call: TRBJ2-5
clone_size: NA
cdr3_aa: CASSLLETQYF
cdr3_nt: TGTGCCAGCTCACTTCTAGAGACCCAGTACTTC

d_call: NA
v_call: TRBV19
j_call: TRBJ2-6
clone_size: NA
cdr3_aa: CASSISGANVLTF
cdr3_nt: TGTGCCAGTAGTATAAGCGGGGCCAACGTCCTGACTTTC

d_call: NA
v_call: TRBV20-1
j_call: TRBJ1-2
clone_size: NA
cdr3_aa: CSARPRWGYTF
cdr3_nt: TGCAGTGCTAGGCCGCGCTGGGGCTACACCTTC

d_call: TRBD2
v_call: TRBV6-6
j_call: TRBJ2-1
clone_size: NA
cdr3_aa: CASSYLGLAGIPEQFF
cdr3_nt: TGTGCCAGCAGTTACTTGGGACTAGCGGGAATTCCTGAGCAGTTCTTC

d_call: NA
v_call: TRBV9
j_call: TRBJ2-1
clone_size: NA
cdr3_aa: CASKKWMGGGRNEQFF
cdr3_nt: TGTGCCAGTAAGAAATGGATGGGAGGGGGGCGCAATGAGCAGTTCTTC

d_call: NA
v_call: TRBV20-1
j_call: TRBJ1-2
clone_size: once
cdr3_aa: CNTATAGGYTF
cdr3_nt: TGCAACACCGCGACCGCGGGTGGCTACACCTTC

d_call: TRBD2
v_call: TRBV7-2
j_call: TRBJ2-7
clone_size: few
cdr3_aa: CASSSQGTSGSHEQYF
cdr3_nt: TGTGCCAGCAGCTCGCAGGGGACTAGCGGGAGTCACGAGCAGTACTTC

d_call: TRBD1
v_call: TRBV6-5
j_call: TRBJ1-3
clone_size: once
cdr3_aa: CASGQGAGNTIYF
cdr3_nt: TGTGCCAGCGGACAGGGGGCGGGAAACACCATATATTTT

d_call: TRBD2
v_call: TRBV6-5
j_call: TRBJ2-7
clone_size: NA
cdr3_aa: CASSYQAGRGYEQYF
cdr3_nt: TGTGCCAGCAGTTACCAAGCGGGGAGAGGGTACGAGCAGTACTTC

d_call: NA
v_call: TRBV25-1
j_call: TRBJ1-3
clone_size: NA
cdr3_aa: CASSESGDSGNTIYF
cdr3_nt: TGTGCCAGCAGTGAGTCGGGGGACTCTGGAAACACCATATATTTT

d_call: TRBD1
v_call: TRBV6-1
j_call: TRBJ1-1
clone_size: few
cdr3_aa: CASSETRTGTEAFF
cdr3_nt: TGTGCCAGCAGTGAAACCCGGACAGGGACTGAAGCTTTCTTT

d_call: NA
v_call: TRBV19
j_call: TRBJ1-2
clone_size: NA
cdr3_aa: CASSHGQGNGYTF
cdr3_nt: TGTGCCAGTAGCCACGGACAAGGAAATGGCTACACCTTC

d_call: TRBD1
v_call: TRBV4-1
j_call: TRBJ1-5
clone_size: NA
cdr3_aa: CASSPGGRGNQPQHF
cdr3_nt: TGCGCCAGCAGCCCAGGGGGGCGGGGCAATCAGCCCCAGCATTTT

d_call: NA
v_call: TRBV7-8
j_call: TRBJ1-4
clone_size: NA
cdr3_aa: CASTSQGLGKLFF
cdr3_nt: TGTGCCAGCACATCACAGGGTTTGGGAAAACTGTTTTTT

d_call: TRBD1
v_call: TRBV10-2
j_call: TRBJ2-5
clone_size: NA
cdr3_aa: CASRATGVETQYF
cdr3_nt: TGCGCCAGCAGGGCCACAGGGGTGGAGACCCAGTACTTC

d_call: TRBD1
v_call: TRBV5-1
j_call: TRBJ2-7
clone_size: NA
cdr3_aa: CASSPGQGAYEQYF
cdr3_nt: TGCGCCAGCAGCCCCGGACAGGGGGCCTACGAGCAGTACTTC

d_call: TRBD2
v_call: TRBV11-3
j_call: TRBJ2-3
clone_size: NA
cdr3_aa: CASQRGTTDTQYF
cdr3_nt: TGTGCCAGCCAGCGGGGGACCACAGATACGCAGTATTTT

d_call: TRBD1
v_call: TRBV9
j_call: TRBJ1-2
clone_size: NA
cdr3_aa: CASSVSDRDRTNYGYTF
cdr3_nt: TGTGCCAGCAGCGTATCCGATCGGGACAGAACTAACTATGGCTACACCTTC

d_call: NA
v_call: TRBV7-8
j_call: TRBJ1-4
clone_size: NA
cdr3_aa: CASSPDRFNEKLFF
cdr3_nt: TGTGCCAGCAGCCCAGACAGGTTTAATGAAAAACTGTTTTTT

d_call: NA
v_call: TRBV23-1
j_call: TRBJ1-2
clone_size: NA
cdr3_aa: CASSLADGNYGYTF
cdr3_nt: TGCGCCAGCAGTCTAGCGGACGGGAACTATGGCTACACCTTC

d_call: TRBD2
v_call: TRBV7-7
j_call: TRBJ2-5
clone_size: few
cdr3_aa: CASSTGLAGSQETQYF
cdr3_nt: TGTGCTAGCAGCACGGGACTAGCAGGATCCCAAGAGACCCAGTACTTC

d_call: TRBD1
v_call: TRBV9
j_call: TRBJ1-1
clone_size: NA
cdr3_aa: CASSPIGTGLNTEAFF
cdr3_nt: TGTGCCAGCAGCCCAATTGGGACAGGGTTGAACACTGAAGCTTTCTTT

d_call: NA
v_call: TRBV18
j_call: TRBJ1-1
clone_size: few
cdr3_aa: CASSPPSGGWGMNTEAFF
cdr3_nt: TGTGCCAGCTCACCACCCTCGGGGGGCTGGGGCATGAACACTGAAGCTTTCTTT